Below are 23 T cell receptor beta chains sequenced from a single sample in a study of blood T cell repertoires in COVID-19. Profiling relied on immunoSEQ multiplex PCR, and the TCRdb table lists in-frame clones only, not all of them. The sample lists 60,000 to 70,000 clones, roughly 80% occurring once. Input material: peripheral blood. The receptors derive from a man in his forties or fifties with active COVID-19.

This chain uses TRBV4-2 with TRBJ1-4; weak D call: TRBD1 (6 bases). CDR3 length: 16 residues. The ends were cut back, 1 base at V and 7 bases at J, with 16 bases in the middle. Germline assignment: CDR1 LGHNA and CDR2 YNFKEQ. In DNA, the CDR3 is TGTGCCAGCAGCCAAGGGGGGCGAACTGGGGGTGAAAAACTGTTTTTT. It translates to CASSQGGRTGGEKLFF.

This rearrangement joins TRBV25-1 to TRBJ2-3; a possible D gene is TRBD1 (6 bases). The germline CDR1 and CDR2 sequences are MGHDK and SYGVNS. The CDR3 spans 14 residues. V was shortened by 6 bases and J by 8 bases, with 18 bases between the two germline ends. CDR3 in DNA: TGTGCCAGCAGGAGCACAGGGAATCTGGCTACGCAGTATTTT. It translates to CASRSTGNLATQYF.

The V and J genes are TRBV5-8 and TRBJ1-1; perhaps TRBD1 as D (5 bases). CDR1 is SGHTS and CDR2 is YDEGEE in the germline V gene. The CDR3 runs 14 residues. Trimming removed 0 bases from V and 7 bases from J, with 13 bases in between. The CDR3 loop reads CASSLAGGGDEAFF. In DNA, the CDR3 is TGTGCCAGCAGCTTGGCCGGGGGGGGTGATGAAGCTTTCTTT.

The V and J genes are TRBV29-1 and TRBJ1-1; no definite D call. The germline V and J ends were trimmed by 7 bases and 1 base, with 13 bases remaining between them. Germline-derived CDR1 and CDR2 are SQVTM and ANQGSEA. The CDR3 has 13 amino acids. DNA for the CDR3: TGCAGCGCCCAAGAGGGCACGAACACTGAAGCTTTCTTT. Its protein is CSAQEGTNTEAFF.

This clone came up a few times. The chain recombines TRBV10-1 with TRBJ2-7; 7 nucleotides align to TRBD1. Germline values: CDR1 WNHNN, CDR2 SYGVQD (reference sequence). There are 14 residues in the CDR3. After removal of 3 bases from V and 3 bases from J, the junction contained 5 bases not matched to a gene. The CDR3 sequence: CASSEDRVSYEQYF. The CDR3 bases are TGCGCCAGCAGTGAAGACAGGGTCAGCTACGAGCAGTACTTC.

The rearrangement uses TRBV6-5 and TRBJ2-2, with unresolved D. The CDR3 contains 13 residues. V lost 10 bases and J lost 1, with 10 bases in between. CDR1 is MNHEY and CDR2 is SVGAGI in the germline V gene. The CDR3 loop is CATLYENTGELFF. The CDR3 DNA reads TGTGCCACCCTATATGAGAACACCGGGGAGCTGTTTTTT.

This chain joins TRBV4-1 and TRBJ1-2; D gene ambiguous. This CDR3 has 13 amino acids. Per the germline V gene, CDR1 is MGHRA and CDR2 is YSYEKL. Trimming cost V 3 bases and J 5 bases, with 10 bases left between them. The chain's CDR3 is CASSQHTRYGYTF. The DNA of the CDR3 is TGCGCCAGCAGCCAGCACACACGTTATGGCTACACCTTC.

J is TRBJ1-5 and V is TRBV6-5, with D possibly TRBD1 on 6 matching bases. Between the trimmed V and J ends, which lost 5 bases and 6 bases, there was a span of 11 bases. Germline CDR1 MNHEY, CDR2 SVGAGI. This CDR3 contains 13 residues. The CDR3: CASSNRVGQPQHF. CDR3 bases: TGTGCCAGCAGTAACAGGGTGGGTCAGCCCCAGCATTTT.

The table lists this clone with a count of one. This chain uses TRBV7-9 with TRBJ2-3; tentatively, D is TRBD2 (5 bases). Germline lookup yields CDR1 SEHNR and CDR2 FQNEAQ (reference sequence). V was clipped by 4 bases and J by 3 bases, with 8 bases between them. This CDR3 has 13 residues. The CDR3 region is CASSSPGTDTQYF. The CDR3 DNA follows: TGTGCCAGCAGCTCCCCGGGAACAGATACGCAGTATTTT.

CDR3 in amino acids: CASSLGLTSSYEQYF. DNA of the CDR3: TGTGCCAGCAGCTTAGGACTAACTTCGAGCTACGAGCAGTACTTC. The rearrangement uses TRBV11-2 and TRBJ2-7; D might be TRBD2 (5 bases). Between the trimmed V and J ends, which lost 1 base and 3 bases, there was a span of 13 bases. The germline gives CDR1 SGHAT, CDR2 FQNNGV. CDR3 length: 15 amino acids.

V is TRBV10-2 and J is TRBJ2-7, with D possibly matching TRBD1 (5 bases). Germline-derived CDR1 and CDR2 are WSHSY and SAAADI. Trimming removed 6 bases at V and 10 bases at J, with 16 bases between. The CDR3 is 12 amino acids. CDR3 region: CASSPGKAVQYF. The CDR3 nucleotides read TGCGCCAGCAGCCCAGGGAAGGCGGTACAGTACTTC.

The chain links TRBV9 to TRBJ2-3, with TRBD2 matching over 8 bases. The CDR3 is 16 residues long. Germline V gene sequence: CDR1 SGDLS, CDR2 YYNGEE. The V gene end was trimmed by 4 bases and the J gene end by 11 bases; junction bases not matched to a gene: 18. The CDR3 nucleotides read TGTGCCAGCAGCACGACGGGGGGGGCCCCGCCCCTAGTGCAGTATTTT. Translated: CASSTTGGAPPLVQYF.

This rearrangement joins TRBV18 to TRBJ2-5, with 7 bases fitting TRBD1. The V gene's germline CDR1 is KGHSH and CDR2 LQKENI. V lost 6 bases to trimming and J lost 3 bases; unmatched junction nucleotides: 7. The CDR3 sequence is 14 residues long. Written as DNA, the CDR3 is TGTGCCAGCTCGCCTCCGGGACAGAAAGAGACCCAGTACTTC. Translating it yields CASSPPGQKETQYF.

This clone turned up a few times. The chain is built from TRBV29-1 and TRBJ1-2; 8 nucleotides align to TRBD1. This CDR3 is built from 13 residues. CDR1 and CDR2 from the germline V gene are SQVTM and ANQGSEA. J lost 6 bases, V lost 4 bases, and 7 bases had no gene match. CDR3 DNA sequence: TGCAGCGTTGCCCTAACAGGGGGGCATGGCTACACCTTC. Its protein is CSVALTGGHGYTF.

This chain joins TRBV19 and TRBJ1-5, with D possibly matching TRBD1 (6 bases). Germline loops: CDR1 LNHDA, CDR2 SQIVND (reference sequence). The CDR3 runs to 14 residues. With 7 bases removed from V and 4 bases from J, the gap between germline ends came to 14 bases. This chain's CDR3 is CASTTGKANQPQHF. The CDR3 DNA reads TGTGCCAGTACAACAGGGAAGGCTAATCAGCCCCAGCATTTT. The complete variable domain, with remaining parts taken from reference TRBV19 and TRBJ1-5, reads DGGITQSPKYLFRKEGQNVTLSCEQNLNHDAMYWYRQDPGQGLRLIYYSQIVNDFQKGDIAEGYSVSREKKESFPLTVTSAQKNPTAFYLCASTTGKANQPQHFGDGTRLSIL.

CDR3 in amino acids: CASSSQGASEAFF. For the CDR3, the DNA is TGTGCCAGCAGCTCCCAGGGGGCCTCTGAAGCTTTCTTT. This chain connects TRBV7-8 to TRBJ1-1; 8 bases match TRBD1. The CDR3 sequence is 13 residues long. The V segment lost 4 bases and the J segment 6 bases; nucleotides outside the gene matches: 4. CDR1 is SGHVS, CDR2 FQNEAQ, per germline. The whole variable domain, remainder taken from reference TRBV7-8 and TRBJ1-1, is GAGVSQSPRYKVAKRGQDVALRCDPISGHVSLFWYQQALGQGPEFLTYFQNEAQLDKSGLPSDRFFAERPEGSVSTLKIQRTQQEDSAVYLCASSSQGASEAFFGQGTRLTVV.

This clone was seen once. The chain carries TRBV11-3 and TRBJ2-1, with 7 bases that match TRBD1. CDR3 size: 14 residues. Trimming removed 5 bases from V and 3 bases from J; junction bases left unmatched: 4. CDR1 is SGHNT and CDR2 is YENEEA in the germline V gene. CDR3 in amino acids: CASSPGQYYNEQFF. DNA of the CDR3: TGTGCCAGCAGCCCGGGACAGTACTACAATGAGCAGTTCTTC.

V usage is TRBV19 and J usage is TRBJ2-5; tentatively, D is TRBD2 (6 bases). CDR1 and CDR2 (germline): LNHDA, SQIVND (reference sequence). The CDR3 runs to 14 residues. Trimming took off 5 bases at V and 4 bases at J, with 14 bases between the two ends. CDR3 in amino acids: CASSETTSGETQYF. CDR3 in DNA: TGTGCCAGTAGTGAGACGACTAGTGGAGAGACCCAGTACTTC.

The chain couples TRBV2 to TRBJ1-4; 9 bases align to TRBD1. This CDR3 contains 15 residues. CDR1 is SNHLY and CDR2 is FYNNEI in the germline V gene. V trimming: 6 bases; J trimming: 3 bases; junction bases outside the gene matches: 5. The CDR3 loop reads CASSRDRASNEKLFF. The CDR3 DNA is TGTGCCAGCAGCCGGGACAGGGCTTCTAATGAAAAACTGTTTTTT.

V gene TRBV9 combines with J gene TRBJ2-7; the D gene is possibly TRBD2 (6 bases). Germline CDR1 reads SGDLS; CDR2 reads YYNGEE. The ends were cut back, 2 bases at V and 3 bases at J, with 12 bases in the middle. The length of the CDR3 is 14 residues. CDR3 DNA: TGTGCCAGCAGCGTCGGGACGGACTACTACGAGCAGTACTTC. Its protein product is CASSVGTDYYEQYF.

V is TRBV23-1 and J is TRBJ2-7; D possibly corresponds to TRBD1 (5 bases). TRBV23-1 is known as an ORF, though its function is uncertain. Trimming took 6 bases from V and 4 from J, leaving 19 bases between them. The length of the CDR3 is 15 residues. The CDR3: CASSPSAVGPYEQYF. CDR3 nucleotides: TGCGCCAGCAGCCCCAGCGCAGTGGGGCCATACGAGCAGTACTTC.

The chain couples TRBV6-5 to TRBJ2-2; the D gene is possibly TRBD1 (6 bases). Germline loops: CDR1 MNHEY, CDR2 SVGAGI. The CDR3 extends over 14 amino acids. The germline V and J ends were trimmed by 8 bases and 4 bases, with 14 bases remaining between them. The CDR3 here is CASFLQGVTGELFF. CDR3 coding DNA: TGTGCCAGCTTTCTACAGGGCGTCACCGGGGAGCTGTTTTTT.

This chain links TRBV2 with TRBJ1-1; D perhaps matches TRBD1 (6 bases). The CDR3 has 17 amino acids. Germline CDR1 and CDR2: SNHLY and FYNNEI. V lost 7 bases to trimming and J lost 0 bases, with 21 bases between them. The CDR3 region is CASIPGPGGQVNTEAFF. The CDR3 nucleotides are TGTGCCAGCATCCCTGGTCCCGGGGGGCAGGTGAACACTGAAGCTTTCTTT.